This note documents a single T cell receptor beta chain sequence. The specificity of this receptor is unknown. No much larger clonotype is one base removed from it; base qualities were not supplied. The entry originates in a study of T cell responses to AZD1222 COVID-19 vaccine (dated by TCRdb to the early 2020s). Turning to the overall study: TCR sequencing was performed for 230 to 250 trial participants, of whom around 210 were given two doses of AZD1222 and some 25 were given two doses of MenACWY control vaccine. Trial participants were enrolled by age into subgroups of 18-55, 56-69 and 70-plus years, and around 150, 29 and 61 TCR-sequenced participants, respectively, were included in these subgroups. The study at large found these results: Reportedly, almost half of the unique spike-specific TCRs recognized epitopes lying outside the regions that are mutated in the B.1.351 and B.1.1.7 variants. Because no day 14 peak-response samples were available, repertoires were characterized only after the peak T cell response. After two AZD1222 doses, both the breadth and the depth of spike-specific TCRs were significantly higher than at day 0 and than in MenACWY recipients. The 56-69-year group was small, and its depth increase did not reach significance, likely because of low power. Conclusions about previously exposed vaccinees were limited because only six or seven AZD1222 recipients were SARS-CoV-2 seropositive at baseline. CD4 TCRs associated with the vaccine covered the entire spike protein, and the dominant responses were in regions 160-218 and 743-854. Participants were mostly white British, with more females than males. The authors suggested clonal diversity may have been underestimated.

This specimen's time point label, per the study, means: about 28 days (+/-7) after the second vaccine dose. Because spike-specific TCR depth and breadth did not differ between the two schedules, AZD1222 recipients who got a second dose at roughly 4 weeks were pooled with those who got a second dose at roughly 12 weeks. Samples from vaccinated people were obtained from the UK trials COV001 and COV002, which included a single-blind randomized controlled phase 2/3 trial of AZD1222 (ChAdOx1 nCoV-19) in healthy adults. For TCRbeta chain sequencing, PBMC samples were collected from trial participants at day 0 and at day 28 after the second dose. According to the germline V gene (reference sequence), CDR1 reads SGHNT and CDR2 reads YYREEE. V has 2 bases trimmed and J has 5 bases trimmed; junction bases matching no gene number 13. The CDR3 goes from the cysteine to the phenylalanine over 17 residues. The DNA shown is the 51-base CDR3, in frame from base 1.

The CDR3 regions of human TCRbeta chains were analyzed by immunosequencing. The original pipeline was this. Repertoire TCRs were matched against a reference library of SARS-CoV-2-specific TCRs generated with the MIRA antigen-specificity platform. Breadth was defined as the fraction of unique TCRs that were SARS-CoV-2-associated. Depth was defined as the fraction of total T cells that were SARS-CoV-2-associated. Using the MIRA data, each spike-specific TCR was assigned both to the spike region to which the TCR was reactive and to a CD4 or CD8 class. Log10-transformed breadth and depth values were compared by one-way ANOVA with Sidak's multiple comparisons tests. What TCRdb holds here is the immuneACCESS table cut down to in-frame rearrangements. Part of the clones is not present; checked against another copy, under half of the missing clones reflect an unresolved V gene, and the others are unexplained. V and J calls plus clone size are reproduced from that table; the DNA served to infer D and trimming. For this sample the table gives 150,000 or so clones, of which more than 85% were detected only once. The top ten clones comprise under 1.5% of the sample.

Here the sequenced sample was peripheral blood, taken 28 days after the second AZD1222 dose. The chain uses TRBV5-4 and TRBJ2-4; the central 7 bases match TRBD2. The source of this sequence is an adult who received the AZD1222 COVID-19 vaccine. CDR3 protein: CASSFGLGGGRENIQYF. The base sequence is TGTGCCAGCAGCTTTGGGCTTGGGGGGGGAAGGGAAAACATTCAGTACTTC.